The 28 T cell receptor beta chains reported below all come from one sample, sequenced in a study of shared clonotypes between healthy human individuals. This table comes from immunoSEQ multiplex PCR, and its TCRdb copy is limited to in-frame clones, with some not included. The repertoire holds under 2.5 million clones, with approximately 90% as singletons. Specimen: naive CD4+ T cells from PBMCs. Subset in this sample: CD45RA+ positively selected. These TCRs come from a man aged 18-30 years in good health. Some clones in this sample may be carry-over from other donors' samples.

V and J are TRBV19 and TRBJ1-1; D is uncertain. The germline V and J ends were trimmed by 2 bases and 3 bases, with 10 bases remaining between them. Germline CDR1 reads LNHDA; CDR2 reads SQIVND (reference sequence). This CDR3 spans 14 amino acids. The DNA for the CDR3 is TGTGCCAGTAGTATAAAAGCCCGCGACACTGAAGCTTTCTTT. Protein: CASSIKARDTEAFF.

The rearrangement uses TRBV7-9 and TRBJ1-1; 8 nucleotides align to TRBD1. The CDR3 consists of 16 residues. Germline assignment: CDR1 SEHNR and CDR2 FQNEAQ (reference sequence). J gave up 0 bases and V 5 bases, and 8 bases lay outside the gene matches. CDR3 in amino acids: CASSPDRATLNTEAFF. The CDR3 bases are TGTGCCAGCAGCCCGGACAGGGCTACTCTGAACACTGAAGCTTTCTTT.

This clone was seen a single time. The rearrangement uses TRBV5-1 and TRBJ2-7, with D possibly TRBD1 on 6 matching bases. Germline V gives CDR1 SGHRS, CDR2 YFSETQ. V lost 0 bases, J lost 7 bases, and 14 bases lay in between. This CDR3 spans 14 amino acids. The CDR3 region is CASSLEGELGEQYF. CDR3 nucleotide sequence: TGCGCCAGCAGCTTGGAGGGGGAGCTGGGGGAGCAGTACTTC.

About this clone itself: A junction end diverges from the germline sequence, so it may reflect a read error. The V gene is TRBV18, the J gene TRBJ2-7; 10 bases map to TRBD2. This CDR3 is built from 18 residues. Per the germline V gene, CDR1 is KGHSH and CDR2 is LQKENI. CDR3 sequence reads: CASSSPGSMTSGSYEQYF. CDR3 nucleotide sequence: TGTGCCAGCTCATCACCGGGAAGTATGACTAGCGGGTCCTACGAGCAGTACTTC. Full variable domain (rest looked up from reference TRBV18 and TRBJ2-7): NAGVMQNPRHLVRRRGQEARLRCSPMKGHSHVYWYRQLPEEGLKFMVYLQKENIIDESGMPKERFSAEFPKEGPSILRIQQVVRGDSAAYFCASSSPGSMTSGSYEQYFGPGTRLTVT.

This chain links TRBV28 with TRBJ2-1, with 10 nucleotides matching TRBD2. Per germline, CDR1 MDHEN and CDR2 SYDVKM. The junction had 8 bases not matched to a gene; V was cut back by 2 bases and J by 10 bases. CDR3 size: 15 residues. CDR3 in amino acids: CASSLMLAGVQEQFF. The CDR3 nucleotides are TGTGCCAGCAGTTTAATGCTAGCGGGAGTGCAGGAGCAGTTCTTC. The full variable domain, its missing parts supplied by reference TRBV28 and TRBJ2-1, is DVKVTQSSRYLVKRTGEKVFLECVQDMDHENMFWYRQDPGLGLRLIYFSYDVKMKEKGDIPEGYSVSREKKERFSLILESASTNQTSMYLCASSLMLAGVQEQFFGPGTRLTVL.

J is TRBJ1-5 and V is TRBV7-2; D might be TRBD1 (5 bases). This CDR3 is 16 amino acids long. Trimming removed 1 base at V and 1 base at J, with 11 bases between. Germline-derived CDR1 and CDR2 are SGHTA and FQGNSA. CDR3 in DNA: TGTGCCAGCAGCTTAGTAGGGACCAAGAGCAATCAGCCCCAGCATTTT. Amino acid sequence: CASSLVGTKSNQPQHF. Together with reference TRBV7-2 and TRBJ1-5, the CDR3 gives the full variable domain: GAGVSQSPSNKVTEKGKDVELRCDPISGHTALYWYRQSLGQGLEFLIYFQGNSAPDKSGLPSDRFSAERTGGSVSTLTIQRTQQEDSAVYLCASSLVGTKSNQPQHFGDGTRLSIL.

The J gene is TRBJ1-2, the V gene TRBV5-1; D is ambiguous. Germline V gives CDR1 SGHRS, CDR2 YFSETQ. CDR3 length: 14 amino acids. V lost 4 bases and J lost 1, with 11 bases in between. The CDR3 region is CASSPVNSNYGYTF. The CDR3 DNA reads as TGCGCCAGCAGCCCCGTTAACAGTAACTATGGCTACACCTTC.

The chain employs TRBV6-5 and TRBJ1-2, with 7 bases identical to TRBD1. CDR1 is MNHEY and CDR2 is SVGAGI in the germline V gene. V lost 5 bases, J lost 7 bases, and 7 bases stayed unmatched. This CDR3 has 13 residues. The CDR3 DNA is TGTGCCAGCAGTCCGACAGGGAACCGTGGCTACACCTTC. Translation gives CASSPTGNRGYTF.

DNA for the CDR3: TGTGCCACCAGCAGAGGGCAGGGTGACCAAGAGACCCAGTACTTC. This encodes CATSRGQGDQETQYF. This chain uses TRBV15 with TRBJ2-5, with a possible D match to TRBD1 (5 bases). Trimming removed 1 base from V and 0 bases from J, with 9 bases in between. The CDR3 is made up of 15 amino acids. Germline lookup yields CDR1 LNHNV and CDR2 YYDKDF (reference sequence).

For the CDR3, the DNA is TGTGCCAGCAGGGGGGACAGGGCTTGGAATCAGCCCCAGCATTTT. Protein: CASRGDRAWNQPQHF. This chain connects TRBV2 to TRBJ1-5; 9 positions agree with TRBD1. V was clipped by 6 bases and J by 4 bases; unmatched bases: 7. Per germline, CDR1 SNHLY and CDR2 FYNNEI. The CDR3 length is 15 residues.

This chain joins TRBV5-6 and TRBJ1-2, with D uncertain. The CDR3 runs to 16 residues. Trimming took off 4 bases at V and 4 bases at J, with 20 bases between the two ends. Germline loops: CDR1 SGHDT, CDR2 YYEEEE. CDR3 DNA: TGTGCCAGCAGCATACTCCCGGGTCCTAAGGGCTATGGCTACACCTTC. This sequence encodes CASSILPGPKGYGYTF.

This clone was seen only a few times. The sample holds other DNA sequences that translate to the same CDR3. DNA of the CDR3: TGTGCCAGCAGTGACCAGGGATACGAGCAGTACTTC. As protein: CASSDQGYEQYF. The chain combines TRBV2 with TRBJ2-7; D may be TRBD1 (5 bases). Germline V CDR1 and CDR2: SNHLY, FYNNEI. CDR3 size: 12 residues. V lost 3 bases and J lost 4, with 7 bases in between.

This chain joins TRBV27 and TRBJ1-3; the match to TRBD1 covers 9 bases. Germline values: CDR1 MNHEY, CDR2 SMNVEV (reference sequence). With V trimmed by 0 bases and J by 2 bases, 8 bases remained unmatched. This CDR3 region has 18 residues. In nucleotides, the CDR3 is TGTGCCAGCAGTTTATCGAGTCCGGACAGGGGTCCTGGAAACACCATATATTTT. It is translated as CASSLSSPDRGPGNTIYF.

The V call is TRBV28, the J call TRBJ2-7, with D perhaps TRBD1 (6 bases). V lost 6 bases and J lost 0, with 12 bases in between. Germline CDR1 and CDR2: MDHEN and SYDVKM. This CDR3 is built from 14 residues. This chain's CDR3 is CASSPLDSSYEQYF. The CDR3 nucleotides read TGTGCCAGCAGCCCTTTGGACAGCTCCTACGAGCAGTACTTC.

This clone is a singleton in its sample. This specimen includes other DNA sequences encoding the same CDR3. The chain has TRBV2 and TRBJ2-6; D gene unclear. Deletions cut 8 bases from V and 4 bases from J, with 6 bases between. CDR3 size: 12 residues. Germline V gives CDR1 SNHLY, CDR2 FYNNEI. CDR3 coding DNA: TGTGCCAGCGGCTCAGGGGCCAACGTCCTGACTTTC. It specifies CASGSGANVLTF.

The V and J genes are TRBV6-5 and TRBJ2-5; a weak D match, TRBD2 (5 bases). The CDR3 is 14 amino acids. CDR1 MNHEY and CDR2 SVGAGI come from the germline V gene. The V and J ends lost 2 bases and 2 bases respectively, with 9 bases between them. The DNA for the CDR3 is TGTGCCAGCAGTTACGCGCTAGCACAAGAGACCCAGTACTTC. This codes for CASSYALAQETQYF.

J is TRBJ2-2 and V is TRBV18; no reliable D call. This CDR3 contains 16 residues. CDR1 and CDR2 from the germline V gene are KGHSH and LQKENI. Trimming took off 3 bases at V and 0 bases at J, with 11 bases between the two ends. CDR3 nucleotides: TGTGCCAGCTCACCCCAGCACTCCCCGAACACCGGGGAGCTGTTTTTT. It translates to CASSPQHSPNTGELFF.

In this sample, this clone turned up once. The V gene is TRBV6-6, the J gene TRBJ2-1, with 8 nucleotides matching TRBD2. With 10 bases clipped from V and 8 bases from J, the junction kept 13 bases outside the gene matches. CDR1 MNHNY and CDR2 SVGAGI come from the germline V gene (reference sequence). The CDR3 loop spans 14 amino acids. The CDR3 protein is CATQGSGSWDEQFF. In DNA form, the CDR3 reads TGTGCCACCCAGGGGAGCGGGAGCTGGGATGAGCAGTTCTTC.

V usage is TRBV7-2 and J usage is TRBJ2-7, with 10 bases identical to TRBD2. CDR1 is SGHTA and CDR2 is FQGNSA in the germline V gene. The CDR3 runs to 18 residues. V shed 3 bases, J shed 5 bases, and the junction held 16 bases outside the gene matches. The CDR3 nucleotides are TGTGCCAGCAGCTTTCGGGGGTCGTCTAGCGGGAGCATCAACGAGCAGTACTTC. Translated: CASSFRGSSSGSINEQYF.

The CDR3 bases are TGTGCCAGTAGTACCTGGGACGGCTACGAGCAGTACTTC. Protein product: CASSTWDGYEQYF. The chain carries TRBV19 and TRBJ2-7; D is tentatively TRBD1 or TRBD2 (5 bases each). The CDR3 totals 13 residues. Trimming shortened V by 4 bases and J by 3 bases, and 10 bases separated the two germline ends. Per germline, CDR1 LNHDA and CDR2 SQIVND (reference sequence).

The CDR3: CASKWGVWNTGELFF. In DNA form, the CDR3 reads TGTGCCAGCAAATGGGGGGTCTGGAACACCGGGGAGCTGTTTTTT. The chain couples TRBV6-6 to TRBJ2-2; D is perhaps TRBD2 (6 bases). This CDR3 has 15 amino acids. Germline V gene sequence: CDR1 MNHNY, CDR2 SVGAGI (reference sequence). Trimming removed 7 bases at V and 1 base at J, with 13 bases between.

A few counts support this clone. This chain connects TRBV7-3 to TRBJ2-3; no clear D. Germline V CDR1 and CDR2: SGHTA, FQGTGA. The CDR3 consists of 14 residues. V was trimmed by 1 base and J by 2 bases, leaving 7 bases between them. The CDR3 sequence is CASSLSPVTDTQYF. The CDR3 DNA follows: TGTGCCAGCAGCTTAAGTCCGGTCACAGATACGCAGTATTTT.

The chain recombines TRBV5-1 with TRBJ2-3; possibly TRBD2 for D (6 bases). Germline CDR1 and CDR2: SGHRS and YFSETQ. The CDR3 spans 14 residues. The V gene lost 4 bases and the J gene lost 5 bases, with 14 bases spanning the gap. The CDR3 DNA sequence: TGCGCCAGCAGCCGGAATCCGCGGGGAGATACGCAGTATTTT. Amino acids: CASSRNPRGDTQYF.

The DNA for the CDR3 is TGTGCCAGCAGCTTAGCTACTCCTGGCACCGGGGAGCTGTTTTTT. Amino acid sequence: CASSLATPGTGELFF. This chain connects TRBV7-6 to TRBJ2-2, with D unresolved. CDR3 length: 15 amino acids. Germline loops: CDR1 SGHVS, CDR2 FNYEAQ. Trimming stripped 0 bases from V and 4 bases from J, with 9 bases between.

This chain uses TRBV5-4 with TRBJ2-7; unclear D gene. V dropped 1 base and J dropped 5 bases, with 10 bases sitting between them. Germline assignment: CDR1 SGHNT and CDR2 YYREEE (reference sequence). The CDR3 runs to 13 residues. In nucleotides, the CDR3 is TGTGCCAGCAGCTTGCGCAATTCTGACGAGCAGTACTTC. Encoded protein: CASSLRNSDEQYF.

V is TRBV7-2 and J is TRBJ2-5; perhaps TRBD2 as D (5 bases). Germline V CDR1 and CDR2: SGHTA, FQGNSA. This CDR3 has 14 amino acids. Trimming took 3 bases from V and 3 from J, leaving 11 bases between them. The CDR3 coding sequence is TGTGCCAGCAGCTTTTACGGGGTAAAAGAGACCCAGTACTTC. Translation: CASSFYGVKETQYF.

The chain recombines TRBV29-1 with TRBJ1-1; perhaps TRBD1 as D (6 bases). This CDR3 has 14 residues. V was cut by 2 bases and J by 3 bases, with 13 bases left in between. The germline V gene has CDR1 SQVTM and CDR2 ANQGSEA. CDR3: CSVEHRQADTEAFF. DNA for the CDR3: TGCAGCGTTGAACACAGACAGGCTGACACTGAAGCTTTCTTT.

The CDR3 DNA follows: TGTGCCAGCAGTTCCCCGGGAGAACTTTCCTACGAGCAGTACTTC. Translation gives CASSSPGELSYEQYF. The chain joins TRBV28 to TRBJ2-7; TRBD2 might be the D (6 bases). Germline V CDR1 and CDR2: MDHEN, SYDVKM. There are 15 residues in the CDR3. V was shortened by 4 bases and J by 1 base, with 14 bases between the two germline ends.